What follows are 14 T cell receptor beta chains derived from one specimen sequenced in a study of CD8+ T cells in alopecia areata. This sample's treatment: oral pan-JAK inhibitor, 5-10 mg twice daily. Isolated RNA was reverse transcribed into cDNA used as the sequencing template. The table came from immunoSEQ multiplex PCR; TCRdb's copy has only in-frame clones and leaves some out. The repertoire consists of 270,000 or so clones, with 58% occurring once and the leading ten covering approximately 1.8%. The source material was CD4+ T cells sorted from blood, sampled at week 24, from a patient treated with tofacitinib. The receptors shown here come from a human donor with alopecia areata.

This CDR3 reads CASSPGGLETQYF. The DNA for the CDR3 is TGTGCCAGCAGCCCTGGAGGCTTAGAGACCCAGTACTTC. V and J are TRBV7-3 and TRBJ2-5, with D maybe TRBD2 (5 bases). Germline CDR1 and CDR2: SGHTA and FQGTGA. V shed 5 bases and J shed 4 bases, with 11 bases lying between them. The CDR3 covers 13 residues.

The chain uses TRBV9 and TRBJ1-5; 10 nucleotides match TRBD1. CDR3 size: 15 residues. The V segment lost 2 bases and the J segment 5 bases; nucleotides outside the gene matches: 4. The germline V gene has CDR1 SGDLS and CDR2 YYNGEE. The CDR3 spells CASSVGQGRDQPQHF. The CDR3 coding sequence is TGTGCCAGCAGCGTGGGACAGGGGAGGGATCAGCCCCAGCATTTT.

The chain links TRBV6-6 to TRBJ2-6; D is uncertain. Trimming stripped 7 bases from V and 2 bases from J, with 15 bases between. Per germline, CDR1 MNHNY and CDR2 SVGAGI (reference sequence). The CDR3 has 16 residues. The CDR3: CASTRLQPTGANVLTF. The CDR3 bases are TGTGCCAGCACCCGCTTACAGCCCACTGGGGCCAACGTCCTGACTTTC.

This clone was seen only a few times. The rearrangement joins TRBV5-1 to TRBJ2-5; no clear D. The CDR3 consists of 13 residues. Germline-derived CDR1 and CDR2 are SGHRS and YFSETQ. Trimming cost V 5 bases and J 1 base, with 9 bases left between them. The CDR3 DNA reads TGCGCCAGCAGTCCCCGGTCCCAAGAGACCCAGTACTTC. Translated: CASSPRSQETQYF.

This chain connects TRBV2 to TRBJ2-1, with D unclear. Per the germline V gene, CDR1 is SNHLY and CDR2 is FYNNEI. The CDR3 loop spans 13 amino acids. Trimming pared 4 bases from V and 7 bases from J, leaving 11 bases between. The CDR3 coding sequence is TGTGCCAGCAGTGTCAGGACGGGTAATGAGCAGTTCTTC. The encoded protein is CASSVRTGNEQFF.

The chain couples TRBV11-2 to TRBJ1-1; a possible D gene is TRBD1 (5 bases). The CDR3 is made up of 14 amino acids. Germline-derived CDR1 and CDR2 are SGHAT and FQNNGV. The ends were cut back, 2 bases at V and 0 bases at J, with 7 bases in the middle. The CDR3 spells CASSLKGMNTEAFF. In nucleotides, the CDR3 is TGTGCCAGCAGCTTAAAGGGGATGAACACTGAAGCTTTCTTT.

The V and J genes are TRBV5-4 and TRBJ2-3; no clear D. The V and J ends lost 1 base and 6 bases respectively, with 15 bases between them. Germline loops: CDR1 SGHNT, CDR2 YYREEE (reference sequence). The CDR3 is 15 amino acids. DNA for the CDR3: TGTGCCAGCAGCTTGTCCGCGAGTGAGAGGGATACGCAGTATTTT. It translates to CASSLSASERDTQYF.

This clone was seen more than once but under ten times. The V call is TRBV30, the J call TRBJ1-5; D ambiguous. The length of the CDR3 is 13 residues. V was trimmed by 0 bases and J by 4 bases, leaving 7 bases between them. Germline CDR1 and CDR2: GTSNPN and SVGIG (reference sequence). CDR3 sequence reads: CAWSVERNQPQHF. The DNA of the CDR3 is TGTGCCTGGAGTGTTGAAAGAAATCAGCCCCAGCATTTT. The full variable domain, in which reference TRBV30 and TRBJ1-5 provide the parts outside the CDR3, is SQTIHQWPATLVQPVGSPLSLECTVEGTSNPNLYWYRQAAGRGLQLLFYSVGIGQISSEVPQNLSASRPQDRQFILSSKKLLLSDSGFYLCAWSVERNQPQHFGDGTRLSIL.

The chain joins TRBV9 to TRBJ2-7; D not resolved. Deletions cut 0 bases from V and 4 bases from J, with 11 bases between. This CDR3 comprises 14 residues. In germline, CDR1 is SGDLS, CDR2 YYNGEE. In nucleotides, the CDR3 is TGTGCCAGCAGCGTAGGTAATAGTAGGTACGAGCAGTACTTC. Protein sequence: CASSVGNSRYEQYF.

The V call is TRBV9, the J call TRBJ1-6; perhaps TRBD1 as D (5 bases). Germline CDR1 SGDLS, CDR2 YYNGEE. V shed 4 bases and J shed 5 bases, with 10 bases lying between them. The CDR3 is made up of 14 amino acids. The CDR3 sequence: CASSPGTNNSPLHF. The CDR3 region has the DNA TGTGCCAGCAGCCCTGGGACGAATAATTCACCCCTCCACTTT.

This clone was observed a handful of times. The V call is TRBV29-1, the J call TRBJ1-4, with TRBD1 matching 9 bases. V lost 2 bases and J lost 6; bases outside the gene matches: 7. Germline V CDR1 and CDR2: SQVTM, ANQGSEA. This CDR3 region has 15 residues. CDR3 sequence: CSVETSGQGDEKLFF. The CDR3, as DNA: TGCAGCGTTGAAACCTCGGGACAGGGAGATGAAAAACTGTTTTTT.

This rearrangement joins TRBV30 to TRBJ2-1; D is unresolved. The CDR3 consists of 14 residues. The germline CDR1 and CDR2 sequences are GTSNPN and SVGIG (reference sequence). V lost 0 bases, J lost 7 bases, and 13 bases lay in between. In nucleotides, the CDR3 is TGTGCCTGGAGTGTGGGAAAGCTTTGGAATGAGCAGTTCTTC. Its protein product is CAWSVGKLWNEQFF.

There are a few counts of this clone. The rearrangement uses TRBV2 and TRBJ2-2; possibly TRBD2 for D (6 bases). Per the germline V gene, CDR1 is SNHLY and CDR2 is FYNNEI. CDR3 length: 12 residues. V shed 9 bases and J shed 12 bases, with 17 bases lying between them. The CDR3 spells CASGGSLAKLFF. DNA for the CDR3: TGTGCCAGTGGAGGGTCGCTAGCCAAGCTGTTTTTT.

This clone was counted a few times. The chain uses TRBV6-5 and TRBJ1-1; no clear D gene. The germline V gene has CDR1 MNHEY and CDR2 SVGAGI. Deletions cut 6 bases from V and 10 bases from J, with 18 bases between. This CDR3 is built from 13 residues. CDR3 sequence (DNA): TGTGCCAGCAGATCGGCCCCCGATCCTACAGCTTTCTTT. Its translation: CASRSAPDPTAFF.